The 8 T cell receptor beta chains below all came from one sample that was sequenced in a study of blood T cell repertoires in COVID-19. Profiling relied on immunoSEQ multiplex PCR, and the TCRdb table lists in-frame clones only, not all of them. This sample has a few hundred thousand clones; 70% to 85% occur once, and the top ten carry roughly 1.4%. Sequenced sample: peripheral blood. The receptors were sampled from a woman in her thirties or forties who had recovered from COVID-19.

The V call is TRBV27, the J call TRBJ1-5; a possible D gene is TRBD1 (6 bases). Germline loops: CDR1 MNHEY, CDR2 SMNVEV (reference sequence). There are 14 residues in the CDR3. V gave up 3 bases and J gave up 3 bases, with 9 bases separating them. CDR3 region: CASSFGGTNQPQHF. CDR3 sequence (DNA): TGTGCCAGCAGTTTTGGGGGCACCAATCAGCCCCAGCATTTT.

The rearrangement links TRBV9 to TRBJ2-7; 8 bases agree with TRBD1. This CDR3 contains 15 residues. The V segment lost 5 bases and the J segment 5 bases; nucleotides outside the gene matches: 12. The germline V gene has CDR1 SGDLS and CDR2 YYNGEE. The CDR3 nucleotides read TGTGCCAGCAGTAAATTGGACAGGGCATTTAACGAGCAGTACTTC. Translation gives CASSKLDRAFNEQYF.

This clone is a singleton in its sample. The gene calls are TRBV10-3 and TRBJ1-2; D is possibly TRBD1 (6 bases). This CDR3 comprises 14 residues. The V gene's germline CDR1 is ENHRY and CDR2 SYGVKD. V was shortened by 10 bases and J by 2 bases, with 17 bases between the two germline ends. The CDR3 reads CASSPRTENYGYTF. The DNA of the CDR3 is TGTGCCAGTTCCCCTCGGACAGAGAACTATGGCTACACCTTC.

The J gene is TRBJ1-3, the V gene TRBV7-9, with 8 bases lining up with TRBD1. This CDR3 region has 14 residues. V gave up 6 bases and J gave up 7 bases; unmatched junction bases: 8. Germline lookup yields CDR1 SEHNR and CDR2 FQNEAQ (reference sequence). The CDR3 nucleotides read TGTGCCAGCAGTCACGGACAGGGTGGGAACACCATATATTTT. The encoded protein is CASSHGQGGNTIYF.

The chain has TRBV5-1 and TRBJ1-1; TRBD1 matches 8 bases. The CDR3 spans 17 residues. Germline V gives CDR1 SGHRS, CDR2 YFSETQ. J lost 0 bases, V lost 0 bases, and 7 bases had no gene match. This CDR3 reads CASSLGYGQGMNTEAFF. The CDR3 bases are TGCGCCAGCAGCTTGGGCTACGGACAGGGAATGAACACTGAAGCTTTCTTT.

This rearrangement joins TRBV7-2 to TRBJ2-7, with D perhaps matching TRBD1 (5 bases). CDR1 is SGHTA and CDR2 is FQGNSA in the germline V gene. CDR3 length: 14 amino acids. With 1 base removed from V and 0 bases from J, the gap between germline ends came to 7 bases. The CDR3 bases are TGTGCCAGCAGCTTAGGGGGCTTCTCCTACGAGCAGTACTTC. Its translation is CASSLGGFSYEQYF.

The V gene is TRBV7-6, the J gene TRBJ2-7, with D perhaps matching TRBD2 (5 bases). V shed 5 bases and J shed 5 bases, with 22 bases lying between them. The CDR3 runs 16 residues. Per the germline V gene, CDR1 is SGHVS and CDR2 is FNYEAQ. This CDR3 reads CASSNHRGVRTHEQYF. The CDR3 nucleotides are TGTGCCAGCAGCAACCACCGGGGAGTAAGGACGCACGAGCAGTACTTC.

This clone was detected a few times. The chain links TRBV18 to TRBJ2-5; D remains unclear. The CDR3 contains 14 residues. V lost 5 bases to trimming and J lost 2 bases, with 12 bases between them. In germline, CDR1 is KGHSH, CDR2 LQKENI. CDR3 DNA: TGTGCCAGCTCATCCTCGGGTAGACAAGAGACCCAGTACTTC. Protein sequence: CASSSSGRQETQYF.